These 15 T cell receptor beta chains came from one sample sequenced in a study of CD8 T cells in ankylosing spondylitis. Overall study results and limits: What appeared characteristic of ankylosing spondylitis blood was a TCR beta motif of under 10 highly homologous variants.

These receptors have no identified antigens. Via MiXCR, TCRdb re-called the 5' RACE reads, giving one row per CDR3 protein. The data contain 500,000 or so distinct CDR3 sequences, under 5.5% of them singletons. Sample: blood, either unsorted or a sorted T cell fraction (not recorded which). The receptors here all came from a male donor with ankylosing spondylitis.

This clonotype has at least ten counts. CDR3 region: CASSLFGDPDEQYF. CDR3 nucleotide sequence: TGTGCCAGCAGCTTATTCGGGGATCCGGATGAGCAGTACTTC. The rearrangement links TRBV7-2 to TRBJ2-7, with D possibly matching TRBD2 (5 bases). The germline V gene has CDR1 SGHTA and CDR2 FQGNSA. V was shortened by 2 bases and J by 7 bases, with 15 bases between the two germline ends. The CDR3 runs to 14 residues.

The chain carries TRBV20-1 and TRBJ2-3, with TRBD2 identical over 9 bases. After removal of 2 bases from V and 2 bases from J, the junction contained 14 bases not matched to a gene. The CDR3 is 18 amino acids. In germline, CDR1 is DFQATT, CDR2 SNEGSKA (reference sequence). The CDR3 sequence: CSARYLAGLRKATDTQYF. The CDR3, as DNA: TGCAGTGCTAGATACCTAGCGGGGTTGAGGAAAGCCACAGATACGCAGTATTTT.

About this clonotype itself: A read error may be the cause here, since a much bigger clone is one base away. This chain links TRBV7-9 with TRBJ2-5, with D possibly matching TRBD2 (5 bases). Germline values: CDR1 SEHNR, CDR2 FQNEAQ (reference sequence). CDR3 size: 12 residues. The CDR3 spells CVSSLATETQYF. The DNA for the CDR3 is TGTGTCAGCAGCTTAGCGACGGAGACCCAGTACTTC.

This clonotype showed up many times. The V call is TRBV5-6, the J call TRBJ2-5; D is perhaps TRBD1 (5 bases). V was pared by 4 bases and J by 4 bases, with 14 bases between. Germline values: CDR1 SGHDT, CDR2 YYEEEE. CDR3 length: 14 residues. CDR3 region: CASSPLKGAETQYF. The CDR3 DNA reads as TGTGCCAGCAGCCCCTTAAAAGGGGCAGAGACCCAGTACTTC. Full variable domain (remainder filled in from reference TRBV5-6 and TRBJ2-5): DAGVTQSPTHLIKTRGQQVTLRCSPKSGHDTVSWYQQALGQGPQFIFQYYEEEERQRGNFPDRFSGHQFPNYSSELNVNALLLGDSALYLCASSPLKGAETQYFGPGTRLLVL.

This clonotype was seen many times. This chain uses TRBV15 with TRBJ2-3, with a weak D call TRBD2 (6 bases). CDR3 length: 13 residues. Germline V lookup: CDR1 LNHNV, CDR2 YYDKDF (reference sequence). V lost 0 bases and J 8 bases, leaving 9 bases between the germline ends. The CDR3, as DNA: TGTGCCACCAGCAGAGATAACGGGGGTACGCAGTATTTT. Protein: CATSRDNGGTQYF.

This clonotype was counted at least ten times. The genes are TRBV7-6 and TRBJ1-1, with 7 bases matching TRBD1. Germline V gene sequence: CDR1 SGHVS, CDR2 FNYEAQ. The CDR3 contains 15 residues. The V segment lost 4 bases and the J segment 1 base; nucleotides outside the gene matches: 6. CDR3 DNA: TGTGCCAGCAGCTCGGTTCGGGACAGGAACACTGAAGCTTTCTTT. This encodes CASSSVRDRNTEAFF.

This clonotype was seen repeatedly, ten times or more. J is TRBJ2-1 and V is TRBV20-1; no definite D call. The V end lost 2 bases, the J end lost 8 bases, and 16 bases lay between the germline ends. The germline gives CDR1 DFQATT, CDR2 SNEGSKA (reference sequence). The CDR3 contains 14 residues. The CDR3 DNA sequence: TGCAGTGCTAGACCGCCGGCTAGTCTCGATGAGCAGTTCTTC. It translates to CSARPPASLDEQFF.

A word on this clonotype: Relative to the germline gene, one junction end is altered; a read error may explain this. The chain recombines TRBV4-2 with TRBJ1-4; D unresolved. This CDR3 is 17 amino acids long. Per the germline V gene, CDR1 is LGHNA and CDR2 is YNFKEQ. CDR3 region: CAISPGLSWWANEKLFF. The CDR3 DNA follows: TGTGCCATCAGCCCCGGACTCTCGTGGTGGGCTAATGAAAAACTGTTTTTT.

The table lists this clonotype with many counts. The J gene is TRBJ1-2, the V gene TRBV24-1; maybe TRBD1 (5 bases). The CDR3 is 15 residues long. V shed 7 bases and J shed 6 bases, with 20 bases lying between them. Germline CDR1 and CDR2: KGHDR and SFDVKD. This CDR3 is CATSYSGQGKDGYTF. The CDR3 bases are TGTGCCACCAGCTACTCGGGCCAGGGAAAGGATGGCTACACCTTC.

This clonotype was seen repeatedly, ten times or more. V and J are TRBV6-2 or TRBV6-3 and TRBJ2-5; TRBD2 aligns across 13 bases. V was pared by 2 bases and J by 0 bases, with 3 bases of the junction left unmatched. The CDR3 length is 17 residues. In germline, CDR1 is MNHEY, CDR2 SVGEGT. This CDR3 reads CASSYGTSGIYQETQYF. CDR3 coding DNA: TGTGCCAGCAGTTACGGGACTAGCGGGATTTACCAAGAGACCCAGTACTTC.

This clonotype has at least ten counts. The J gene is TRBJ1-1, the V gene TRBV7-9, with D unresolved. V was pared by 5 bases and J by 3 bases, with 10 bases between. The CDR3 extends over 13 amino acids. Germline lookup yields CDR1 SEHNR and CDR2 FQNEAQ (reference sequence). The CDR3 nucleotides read TGTGCCAGCAGCCCCGGACGGGACACTGAAGCTTTCTTT. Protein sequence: CASSPGRDTEAFF.

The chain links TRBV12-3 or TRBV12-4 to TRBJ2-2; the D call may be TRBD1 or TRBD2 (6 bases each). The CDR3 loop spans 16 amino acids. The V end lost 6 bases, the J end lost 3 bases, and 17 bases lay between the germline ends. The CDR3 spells CASRLYDRGDTGELFF. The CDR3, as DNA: TGTGCCAGCAGGCTCTATGATAGGGGGGACACCGGGGAGCTGTTTTTT.

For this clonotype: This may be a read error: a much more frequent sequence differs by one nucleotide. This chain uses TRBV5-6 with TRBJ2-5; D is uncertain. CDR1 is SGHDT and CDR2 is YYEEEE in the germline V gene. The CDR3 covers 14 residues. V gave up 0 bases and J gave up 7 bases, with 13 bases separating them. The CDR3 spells CASSLVNSAATQYF. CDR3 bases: TGTGCCAGCAGCTTGGTGAACTCGGCTGCGACCCAGTACTTC.

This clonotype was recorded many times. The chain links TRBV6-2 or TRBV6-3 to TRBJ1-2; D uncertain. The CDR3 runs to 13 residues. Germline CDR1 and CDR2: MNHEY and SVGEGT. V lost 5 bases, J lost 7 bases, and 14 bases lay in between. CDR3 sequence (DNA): TGTGCCAGCAGTCCTCAGTCGGCGCGTGGCTACACCTTC. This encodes CASSPQSARGYTF.

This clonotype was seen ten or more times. DNA of the CDR3: TGCAGCGTTGATCTCTTCCGGGATCCTAGCGGGAAGGGTGAGCAGTTCTTC. It yields the protein CSVDLFRDPSGKGEQFF. The rearrangement links TRBV29-1 to TRBJ2-1; 9 positions agree with TRBD2. The CDR3 extends over 17 amino acids. V shed 3 bases, J shed 9 bases, and the junction held 18 bases outside the gene matches. The germline CDR1 and CDR2 sequences are SQVTM and ANQGSEA.